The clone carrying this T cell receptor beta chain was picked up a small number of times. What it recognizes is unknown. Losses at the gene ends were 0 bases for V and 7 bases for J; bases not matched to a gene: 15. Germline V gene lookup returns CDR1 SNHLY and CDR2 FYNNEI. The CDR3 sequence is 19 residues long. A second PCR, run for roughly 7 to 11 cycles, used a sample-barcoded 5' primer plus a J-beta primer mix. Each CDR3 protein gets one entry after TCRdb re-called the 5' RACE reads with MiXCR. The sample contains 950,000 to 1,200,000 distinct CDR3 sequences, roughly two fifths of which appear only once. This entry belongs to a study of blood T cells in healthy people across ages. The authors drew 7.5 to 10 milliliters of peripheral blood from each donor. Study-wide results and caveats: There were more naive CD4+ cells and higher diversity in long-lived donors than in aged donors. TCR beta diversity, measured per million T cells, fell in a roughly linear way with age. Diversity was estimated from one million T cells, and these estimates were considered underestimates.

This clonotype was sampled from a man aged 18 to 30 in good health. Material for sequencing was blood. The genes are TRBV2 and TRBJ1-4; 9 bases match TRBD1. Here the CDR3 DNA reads TGTGCCAGCAGTGAAGCCCGACTGAAAAACAGGGGGCGGAGTGAAAAACTGTTTTTT. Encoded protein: CASSEARLKNRGRSEKLFF.